The 27 T cell receptor beta chains in this list originate from one sample, sequenced in a study of T cell responses to AZD1222 COVID-19 vaccine. The assay was immunoSEQ multiplex PCR, and TCRdb's table has in-frame clones only and misses some. The sample contains 130,000 to 150,000 clones, under 95% of which appear only once. Sequencing used peripheral blood, obtained on day 0 of AZD1222 vaccination. These receptor sequences come from an adult in good health.

The V gene is TRBV7-9, the J gene TRBJ2-3, with TRBD1 matching 9 bases. CDR1 is SEHNR and CDR2 is FQNEAQ in the germline V gene (reference sequence). J gave up 6 bases and V 10 bases, and 8 bases lay outside the gene matches. There are 13 residues in the CDR3. Here the CDR3 reads CATEGQGGDTQYF. As DNA, the CDR3 is TGTGCCACCGAGGGACAGGGAGGGGATACGCAGTATTTT.

This chain links TRBV21-1 with TRBJ2-4; the DNA was not compared with TRBD2, the D call given in the table. TRBV21-1 is an annotated pseudogene. CDR3 length: 20 residues. DNA for the CDR3: TGTGCCAGCAGCAAAGCCTTGCCTAGCGGGATCGAACTAGCCAAAAACATTCAGTACTTC. This sequence encodes CASSKALPSGIELAKNIQYF.

The chain is built from TRBV19 and TRBJ2-7; maybe TRBD2 (6 bases). V was trimmed by 1 base and J by 0 bases, leaving 10 bases between them. The CDR3 is 15 amino acids. CDR1 and CDR2 from the germline V gene are LNHDA and SQIVND (reference sequence). CDR3 in DNA: TGTGCCAGTAGTATAGTGGCGGGAAGCTCCTACGAGCAGTACTTC. The encoded protein is CASSIVAGSSYEQYF.

The J gene is TRBJ1-2, the V gene TRBV6-5; 7 bases align to TRBD1. CDR1 is MNHEY, CDR2 SVGAGI, per germline. The CDR3 spans 14 residues. The trim removed 2 bases at V and 5 bases at J, leaving 5 bases unmatched. CDR3 residues: CASSYGDREYGYTF. CDR3 bases: TGTGCCAGCAGTTACGGCGACAGGGAATATGGCTACACCTTC.

The chain carries TRBV2 and TRBJ1-4; 7 bases match TRBD1. The V segment lost 2 bases and the J segment 8 bases; nucleotides outside the gene matches: 5. CDR1 is SNHLY, CDR2 FYNNEI, per germline. The CDR3 sequence is 14 residues long. CDR3 residues: CASSEFRGAEKLFF. CDR3 nucleotides: TGTGCCAGCAGTGAATTCAGGGGGGCCGAAAAACTGTTTTTT.

V is TRBV28 and J is TRBJ2-7; TRBD1 might be the D (6 bases). Germline loops: CDR1 MDHEN, CDR2 SYDVKM. This CDR3 is built from 14 residues. Trimming cost V 5 bases and J 4 bases, with 15 bases left between them. The CDR3 is CASSARGQPYEQYF. The CDR3 nucleotides read TGTGCCAGCAGTGCCAGGGGTCAACCTTACGAGCAGTACTTC.

The V call is TRBV19, the J call TRBJ2-7; no clear D gene. V lost 5 bases, J lost 0 bases, and 11 bases lay in between. Germline V gives CDR1 LNHDA, CDR2 SQIVND (reference sequence). The CDR3 contains 14 residues. CDR3 residues: CASSVRTASYEQYF. DNA for the CDR3: TGTGCCAGTAGTGTCCGGACGGCCTCCTACGAGCAGTACTTC.

The rearrangement joins TRBV28 to TRBJ2-7, with D perhaps matching TRBD2 (6 bases). There are 14 residues in the CDR3. Germline V gene sequence: CDR1 MDHEN, CDR2 SYDVKM. Trimming pared 4 bases from V and 4 bases from J, leaving 14 bases between. In DNA, the CDR3 is TGTGCCAGCAGTTCCCTGGGCGGGGCTTACGAGCAGTACTTC. Protein sequence: CASSSLGGAYEQYF.

The chain has TRBV15 and TRBJ1-1, with D hard to call. Trimming shortened V by 0 bases and J by 2 bases, and 10 bases separated the two germline ends. The CDR3 has 15 amino acids. From germline, CDR1 is LNHNV and CDR2 YYDKDF (reference sequence). In DNA, the CDR3 is TGTGCCACCAGCAGAGATTTGGACGGAAACACTGAAGCTTTCTTT. This sequence encodes CATSRDLDGNTEAFF. Based on the CDR3 plus reference TRBV15 and TRBJ1-1, the full variable domain is DAMVIQNPRYQVTQFGKPVTLSCSQTLNHNVMYWYQQKSSQAPKLLFHYYDKDFNNEADTPDNFQSRRPNTSFCFLDIRSPGLGDTAMYLCATSRDLDGNTEAFFGQGTRLTVV.

The rearrangement uses TRBV11-2 and TRBJ2-5; no definite D call. The V end was cut by 5 bases, the J end by 2 bases, with 12 bases between. The CDR3 has 14 residues. Germline values: CDR1 SGHAT, CDR2 FQNNGV. CDR3 region: CASSKERRQETQYF. In DNA, the CDR3 is TGTGCCAGCAGCAAGGAAAGGCGACAAGAGACCCAGTACTTC.

The chain is built from TRBV5-6 and TRBJ1-5; D remains ambiguous. CDR1 SGHDT and CDR2 YYEEEE come from the germline V gene. This CDR3 contains 15 residues. The V gene lost 0 bases and the J gene lost 5 bases, with 12 bases spanning the gap. CDR3 sequence: CASSLGPHDDQPQHF. The CDR3 DNA sequence: TGTGCCAGCAGCTTGGGCCCCCATGACGATCAGCCCCAGCATTTT.

CDR3 sequence: CATSEEGTSGGTDTQYF. CDR3 coding DNA: TGTGCCACCAGTGAGGAGGGGACTAGCGGGGGCACAGATACGCAGTATTTT. V is TRBV24-1 and J is TRBJ2-3; 13 bases map to TRBD2. The CDR3 has 17 amino acids. CDR1 KGHDR and CDR2 SFDVKD come from the germline V gene. Trimming at V came to 4 bases and at J to 1 base, leaving 4 bases not matched to a gene.

The chain couples TRBV5-1 to TRBJ2-3; D remains ambiguous. The germline V gene has CDR1 SGHRS and CDR2 YFSETQ. This CDR3 has 14 residues. The germline V and J ends were trimmed by 2 bases and 2 bases, with 9 bases remaining between them. The CDR3 coding sequence is TGCGCCAGCAGCTTAGCCCGAGTCACAGATACGCAGTATTTT. It is translated as CASSLARVTDTQYF.

This clone was observed a few times. The CDR3, as DNA: TGCGCCAGTTGGGGTGTAACGGGATACGAGCAGTACTTC. Amino acids: CASWGVTGYEQYF. The chain has TRBV10-2 and TRBJ2-7; D perhaps matches TRBD2 (5 bases). This CDR3 is built from 13 residues. Trimming removed 9 bases from V and 4 bases from J, with 16 bases in between. Germline CDR1 reads WSHSY; CDR2 reads SAAADI.

The gene calls are TRBV28 and TRBJ1-5, with 7 nucleotides matching TRBD1. Germline V lookup: CDR1 MDHEN, CDR2 SYDVKM. The junction had 6 bases not matched to a gene; V was cut back by 3 bases and J by 7 bases. This CDR3 spans 14 amino acids. CDR3 nucleotide sequence: TGTGCCAGCAGTTTGGTGACAGGGCTCCAGCCCCAGCATTTT. It is translated as CASSLVTGLQPQHF.

This chain joins TRBV6-4 and TRBJ2-1; 7 nucleotides line up with TRBD2. The junction had 4 bases not matched to a gene; V was cut back by 4 bases and J by 10 bases. CDR1 is MRHNA and CDR2 is SNTAGT in the germline V gene. The CDR3 runs 12 residues. CDR3 residues: CASSGSGNEQFF. In DNA form, the CDR3 reads TGTGCCAGCAGTGGGAGCGGGAACGAGCAGTTCTTC.

This sequence joins TRBV28 and TRBJ2-1, with unresolved D. V was trimmed by 3 bases and J by 3 bases, leaving 6 bases between them. Germline V gene data show CDR1 as MDHEN and CDR2 as SYDVKM. The CDR3 runs to 13 residues. The CDR3 loop reads CASSLSLYNEQFF. The CDR3 DNA reads TGTGCCAGCAGTTTGTCACTCTACAATGAGCAGTTCTTC.

V is TRBV7-2 and J is TRBJ2-7, with D possibly called TRBD1 or TRBD2 (5 bases each). Trimming pared 1 base from V and 4 bases from J, leaving 8 bases between. The length of the CDR3 is 13 residues. In germline, CDR1 is SGHTA, CDR2 FQGNSA. The CDR3 region has the DNA TGTGCCAGCAGCTTAGTCAGGGAGTACGAGCAGTACTTC. Encoded protein: CASSLVREYEQYF.

The V gene is TRBV19, the J gene TRBJ2-5, with 11 bases that match TRBD2. CDR1 and CDR2 from the germline V gene are LNHDA and SQIVND (reference sequence). This CDR3 has 15 residues. With 1 base clipped from V and 4 bases from J, the junction kept 2 bases outside the gene matches. CDR3 in DNA: TGTGCCAGTAGTATAGTAGCGGGAGGGCCAGAGACCCAGTACTTC. Encoded protein: CASSIVAGGPETQYF.

The rearrangement joins TRBV19 to TRBJ1-2; 8 bases map to TRBD1. The CDR3 length is 14 residues. The V and J ends lost 5 bases and 5 bases, in that order; junction bases with no gene match: 7. Germline CDR1 LNHDA, CDR2 SQIVND (reference sequence). CDR3 coding DNA: TGTGCCAGTAGTGTCCAGGGGGCGCCTTATGGCTACACCTTC. Its protein is CASSVQGAPYGYTF. The full variable domain, with the rest looked up from reference TRBV19 and TRBJ1-2, is DGGITQSPKYLFRKEGQNVTLSCEQNLNHDAMYWYRQDPGQGLRLIYYSQIVNDFQKGDIAEGYSVSREKKESFPLTVTSAQKNPTAFYLCASSVQGAPYGYTFGSGTRLTVV.

The V gene is TRBV9, the J gene TRBJ2-1, with D perhaps TRBD1 (5 bases). V was clipped by 0 bases and J by 8 bases, with 18 bases between them. The CDR3 contains 16 residues. Per the germline V gene, CDR1 is SGDLS and CDR2 is YYNGEE. CDR3 nucleotides: TGTGCCAGCAGCGTAGGTGGGGCCACCGGCTCCCATGAGCAGTTCTTC. Translating it yields CASSVGGATGSHEQFF.

In this sample, this clone turned up once. The DNA for the CDR3 is TGTGCCAGCAGCGTAGGGGGTATAGGCGAGCAGTTCTTC. Residues: CASSVGGIGEQFF. The rearrangement links TRBV9 to TRBJ2-1; D is unresolved. From germline, CDR1 is SGDLS and CDR2 YYNGEE. This CDR3 comprises 13 residues. V shed 0 bases and J shed 10 bases, with 11 bases lying between them.

The chain joins TRBV5-1 to TRBJ2-3; tentative D call: TRBD2 (7 bases). V was cut by 2 bases and J by 5 bases, with 12 bases left in between. CDR3 length: 14 residues. From germline, CDR1 is SGHRS and CDR2 YFSETQ. This CDR3 is CASSFEGGGDTQYF. DNA of the CDR3: TGCGCCAGCAGCTTTGAGGGAGGGGGAGATACGCAGTATTTT.

This rearrangement joins TRBV28 to TRBJ1-2, with 10 bases matching TRBD1. The length of the CDR3 is 17 residues. The germline V gene encodes CDR1 MDHEN and CDR2 SYDVKM. Losses at the gene ends were 1 base for V and 5 bases for J; bases not matched to a gene: 10. The CDR3 DNA follows: TGTGCCAGCAGTTTATACCTAACCCGGACAGGGGGGTATGGCTACACCTTC. Amino acids: CASSLYLTRTGGYGYTF.

J is TRBJ2-2 and V is TRBV20-1; D is perhaps TRBD2 (5 bases). The CDR3 is 15 residues long. With 3 bases removed from V and 7 bases from J, the gap between germline ends came to 18 bases. Germline V CDR1 and CDR2: DFQATT, SNEGSKA (reference sequence). The CDR3 DNA is TGCAGTGCTAGTCCCCAGTTGGTACGGGGCGGGGAGCTGTTTTTT. It encodes CSASPQLVRGGELFF.

The chain employs TRBV19 and TRBJ2-1; D might be TRBD1 or TRBD2, each matching 5 bases. Trimming shortened V by 2 bases and J by 6 bases, and 14 bases separated the two germline ends. CDR1 and CDR2 from the germline V gene are LNHDA and SQIVND (reference sequence). The CDR3 runs 15 residues. Written as DNA, the CDR3 is TGTGCCAGTAGTATATCTTTGGGGGTCTTCAATGAGCAGTTCTTC. This translates into CASSISLGVFNEQFF.

The J gene is TRBJ2-7, the V gene TRBV6-1; 9 positions agree with TRBD2. J was trimmed by 0 bases and V by 1 base; bases with no gene match: 4. This CDR3 region has 16 residues. Germline V gene lookup returns CDR1 MNHNS and CDR2 SASEGT. The CDR3 DNA is TGTGCCAGCAGTGAAGTCCCTAGCGGGGACTCCTACGAGCAGTACTTC. This encodes CASSEVPSGDSYEQYF.